This is a list of T cell receptor beta chains from one sample in a study of shared clonotypes between healthy human individuals. Assay used: immunoSEQ multiplex PCR; TCRdb lists only in-frame clones, some missing. The sample holds about 2.4 million clones, roughly 93% seen once. The sample consisted of naive CD4+ T cells from PBMCs. The receptor source for this set is a man between 18 and 29 years old in good health. Some clones in this sample may be carry-over from other donors' samples. CDR3s include the opening cysteine and the closing phenylalanine or tryptophan. A D gene is named only where the DNA matches it firmly. The size entry is marked missing in some rows and otherwise reads once, few, many or a size class.

j_call d_call clone_size v_call cdr3_nt cdr3_aa
TRBJ2-5 . . TRBV15 TGTGCCACCAGCCAGGACTACAATACCGCCCTTTCGTACTTC CATSQDYNTALSYF
TRBJ2-3 TRBD2 . TRBV9 TGTGCCAGCAGCGTAGCGCCTAGCGGGAATACAGATACGCAGTATTTT CASSVAPSGNTDTQYF
TRBJ2-2 TRBD2 . TRBV28 TGTGCCAGCAGTTCCGGACTAGCCGACACCGGGGAGCTGTTTTTT CASSSGLADTGELFF
TRBJ1-1 . . TRBV7-9 TGTGCCAGCAGCTTAATGGGGCACACTGAAGCTTTCTTT CASSLMGHTEAFF
TRBJ2-1 . . TRBV4-3 TGCGCCAGCAGCCAAGCCCCATTTTGGCTCGACAATGAGCAGTTCTTC CASSQAPFWLDNEQFF
TRBJ1-2 TRBD1 once TRBV18 TGTGCCAGCTCACCACAAGCAGGGGGCAACTATGGCTACACCTTC CASSPQAGGNYGYTF
TRBJ1-2 . . TRBV9 TGTGCCAGCAGCCAATCTGGCAACTATGGCTACACCTTC CASSQSGNYGYTF
TRBJ2-6 . . TRBV28 TGTGCTATAAAGTCGGTATCTGGGGCCAACGTCCTGACTTTC CAIKSVSGANVLTF
TRBJ1-6 . . TRBV5-8 TGTGCCAGCAGCTTGGTGGCACCCCTCCACTTT CASSLVAPLHF
TRBJ2-5 . once TRBV15 TGTGCCACCAGCAGAGATCTCGGGCAGACCCAGTACTTC CATSRDLGQTQYF
TRBJ1-4 . few TRBV29-1 TGCAGCGGTGGGCCCCACACGGAAAAACTGTTTTTT CSGGPHTEKLFF
TRBJ1-2 . . TRBV9 TGTGCCAGCAGCGTGGAGTGGGCGGGGACGCTCGGCTACACCTTC CASSVEWAGTLGYTF
TRBJ1-4 . . TRBV5-1 TGCGCCAGCAGCTTGCGGCAGGAAAATGAAAAACTGTTTTTT CASSLRQENEKLFF
TRBJ2-2 . . TRBV7-2 TGTGCCAGCAGCTTAGAGGGTGGCGGGGAGCTGTTTTTT CASSLEGGGELFF
TRBJ2-2 . . TRBV27 TGTGCCAGCAGCAAAGACACAGACAGGTCCGGGGAGCTGTTTTTT CASSKDTDRSGELFF
TRBJ2-2 . . TRBV10-3 TGTGCCATCAGTGCGAACTCGGGGCAGGGGGGAACCGGGGAGCTGTTTTTT CAISANSGQGGTGELFF
TRBJ2-3 TRBD2 . TRBV4-2 TGTGCCAGCAGCCGCCGACTAGCGGGAGACGACACAGATACGCAGTATTTT CASSRRLAGDDTDTQYF
TRBJ1-2 . . TRBV5-1 TGCGCCAGCAGTATCCCAATCTCGAACTATGGCTACACCTTC CASSIPISNYGYTF
TRBJ1-5 . . TRBV28 TGTGCCAGCAGTTTAGGCAGGGCCGGGAATCAGCCCCAGCATTTT CASSLGRAGNQPQHF
TRBJ2-3 TRBD2 . TRBV10-1 TGCGCCAGCAGTGAGGGTCTAGCGGGAGAAGATACGCAGTATTTT CASSEGLAGEDTQYF
TRBJ2-3 . . TRBV11-2 TGTGCCAGCAGCAAAGGGTGGGGCACAGATACGCAGTATTTT CASSKGWGTDTQYF
TRBJ2-2 . . TRBV5-6 TGTGCCAGCAGCGAAGGTTACGGGTTCGGGGAGCTGTTTTTT CASSEGYGFGELFF
TRBJ1-3 TRBD1 . TRBV6-5 TGTGCCAGCAGTTACTCGACAGGGGGGTTTAGAAACACCATATATTTT CASSYSTGGFRNTIYF
TRBJ1-5 . . TRBV6-5 TGTGCCAGCAGCAACGGGGGGACCCAGCCCCAGCATTTT CASSNGGTQPQHF
TRBJ2-1 . . TRBV5-1 TGCGCCAGCAGCCCAGGGGCGGGGTCGTACAATGAGCAGTTCTTC CASSPGAGSYNEQFF
TRBJ2-4 . . TRBV7-9 TGTGCCAGCAGCCCGGAGGAAGTCGGGGACTTC CASSPEEVGDF
TRBJ1-1 TRBD1 . TRBV7-2 TGTGCCAGCAGTCGCTCCGGGACAGGTATTTTGAACACTGAAGCTTTCTTT CASSRSGTGILNTEAFF
TRBJ2-2 TRBD2 . TRBV14 TGTGCCAGCAGCCGGGACTATCTGAACACCGGGGAGCTGTTTTTT CASSRDYLNTGELFF
TRBJ2-6 . . TRBV7-2 TGTGCCAGCAGCTTTAGGTTGAGCTCTGGGGCCAACGTCCTGACTTTC CASSFRLSSGANVLTF